Presented here are 23 T cell receptor beta chains from one specimen sequenced in a study of control samples from healthy donors and cancer patients. The table came from immunoSEQ multiplex PCR; TCRdb's copy has only in-frame clones and leaves some out. The data show roughly 80,000 clones, nearly 90% seen once. What was sequenced was blood. The receptors originated from a woman in her forties or fifties in good health.

This sequence joins TRBV2 and TRBJ2-1, with D tentatively TRBD1 (5 bases). This CDR3 spans 17 amino acids. CDR1 is SNHLY and CDR2 is FYNNEI in the germline V gene. V dropped 2 bases and J dropped 3 bases, with 17 bases sitting between them. CDR3 in amino acids: CASSEMGRVPFYNEQFF. The CDR3 region has the DNA TGTGCCAGCAGTGAAATGGGCAGGGTACCCTTCTACAATGAGCAGTTCTTC.

The CDR3 reads CASSVGQGNEQFF. CDR3 DNA sequence: TGTGCCAGCAGCGTAGGACAGGGGAATGAGCAGTTCTTC. The chain uses TRBV9 and TRBJ2-1; 8 bases are a match to TRBD1. The CDR3 extends over 13 amino acids. CDR1 is SGDLS and CDR2 is YYNGEE in the germline V gene. The V gene end was trimmed by 0 bases and the J gene end by 7 bases; junction bases not matched to a gene: 0.

This clone was counted once. The chain couples TRBV2 to TRBJ1-2; D ambiguous. The CDR3 spans 13 residues. CDR1 is SNHLY, CDR2 FYNNEI, per germline. V gave up 4 bases and J gave up 7 bases, with 13 bases separating them. The CDR3: CASSGSQARGYTF. The CDR3 nucleotides are TGTGCCAGCAGTGGAAGTCAAGCCCGTGGCTACACCTTC.

The gene calls are TRBV3-1 (or the pseudogene TRBV3-2) and TRBJ1-1; TRBD1 matches 7 bases. After removal of 0 bases from V and 3 bases from J, the junction contained 7 bases not matched to a gene. The length of the CDR3 is 16 residues. Germline V gene sequence: CDR1 LGHDT, CDR2 YNNKEL (reference sequence). This chain's CDR3 is CASSQEGQIRYTEAFF. The CDR3 DNA sequence: TGTGCCAGCAGCCAAGAGGGACAGATCCGGTACACTGAAGCTTTCTTT.

The chain employs TRBV24-1 and TRBJ2-3; D might be TRBD2 (5 bases). CDR1 and CDR2 from the germline V gene are KGHDR and SFDVKD. The CDR3 has 16 amino acids. Trimming took off 4 bases at V and 0 bases at J, with 13 bases between the two ends. The CDR3 reads CATSDRFGDSTDTQYF. The DNA for the CDR3 is TGTGCCACCAGTGACCGCTTCGGGGATAGCACAGATACGCAGTATTTT.

This chain uses TRBV3-1 (or the pseudogene TRBV3-2) with TRBJ2-5, with D unresolved. Trimming left V 0 bases short and J 5 bases short, with 4 bases between. Germline assignment: CDR1 LGHDT and CDR2 YNNKEL (reference sequence). The CDR3 spans 12 residues. The DNA of the CDR3 is TGTGCCAGCAGCCAAGACGTGGAGACCCAGTACTTC. Protein: CASSQDVETQYF.

Comments on this clone: The same CDR3 is also encoded by other DNA sequences in this sample. V and J are TRBV5-4 and TRBJ1-1; D ambiguous. Germline CDR1 SGHNT, CDR2 YYREEE (reference sequence). V was pared by 4 bases and J by 2 bases, with 3 bases between. There are 11 residues in the CDR3. The CDR3 nucleotides read TGTGCCAGCAGCCTAAACACTGAAGCTTTCTTT. Amino acid sequence: CASSLNTEAFF.

The chain is built from TRBV7-2 and TRBJ2-5; no reliable D call. This CDR3 contains 13 residues. Per the germline V gene, CDR1 is SGHTA and CDR2 is FQGNSA. V lost 3 bases and J lost 7, with 12 bases in between. The CDR3 sequence is CASSFGPSGTQYF. CDR3 in DNA: TGTGCCAGCAGCTTTGGCCCCTCGGGGACCCAGTACTTC.

CDR3 DNA sequence: TGTGCCAGCAGTGAACTTTCAACCCCGGGCCCCTACAATGAGCAGTTCTTC. The encoded protein is CASSELSTPGPYNEQFF. The rearrangement uses TRBV2 and TRBJ2-1, with D hard to call. Germline V gives CDR1 SNHLY, CDR2 FYNNEI. This CDR3 is 17 amino acids long. The V end was cut by 2 bases, the J end by 2 bases, with 16 bases between.

V is TRBV29-1 and J is TRBJ1-5, with D possibly TRBD1 on 5 matching bases. Germline-derived CDR1 and CDR2 are SQVTM and ANQGSEA. This CDR3 has 13 amino acids. V was pared by 4 bases and J by 1 base, with 8 bases between. For the CDR3, the DNA is TGCAGCGTTGTGGAGGGGAGCAATCAGCCCCAGCATTTT. The encoded protein is CSVVEGSNQPQHF. The whole variable domain, remainder taken from reference TRBV29-1 and TRBJ1-5, is SAVISQKPSRDICQRGTSLTIQCQVDSQVTMMFWYRQQPGQSLTLIATANQGSEATYESGFVIDKFPISRPNLTFSTLTVSNMSPEDSSIYLCSVVEGSNQPQHFGDGTRLSIL.

The CDR3 sequence is CASSLSGAPLDEQYF. As DNA, the CDR3 is TGTGCCAGCAGCTTATCAGGGGCGCCGTTGGACGAGCAGTACTTC. V usage is TRBV7-9 and J usage is TRBJ2-7; D is perhaps TRBD1 (6 bases). CDR1 and CDR2 (germline): SEHNR, FQNEAQ (reference sequence). This CDR3 has 15 amino acids. With 2 bases removed from V and 5 bases from J, the gap between germline ends came to 16 bases.

The V and J genes are TRBV18 and TRBJ1-1; 9 bases fit TRBD1. CDR1 is KGHSH and CDR2 is LQKENI in the germline V gene. The ends lost 4 bases at V and 5 bases at J; junction bases unmatched: 8. This CDR3 spans 15 amino acids. CDR3 DNA sequence: TGTGCCAGCTCACGGGAGACAGGGGGTCAGACTGAAGCTTTCTTT. Protein: CASSRETGGQTEAFF. Using reference TRBV18 and TRBJ1-1 for the parts outside the CDR3, the full variable domain is NAGVMQNPRHLVRRRGQEARLRCSPMKGHSHVYWYRQLPEEGLKFMVYLQKENIIDESGMPKERFSAEFPKEGPSILRIQQVVRGDSAAYFCASSRETGGQTEAFFGQGTRLTVV.

The chain uses TRBV11-2 and TRBJ2-1; 8 nucleotides line up with TRBD1. The CDR3 totals 15 residues. The germline gives CDR1 SGHAT, CDR2 FQNNGV. The V and J ends lost 8 bases and 6 bases, in that order; junction bases with no gene match: 12. The CDR3 here is CASESSGGGPNEQFF. The DNA of the CDR3 is TGTGCCAGCGAATCATCAGGGGGCGGGCCCAATGAGCAGTTCTTC.

The chain couples TRBV19 to TRBJ2-7; D unresolved. The germline V gene has CDR1 LNHDA and CDR2 SQIVND (reference sequence). Trimming cost V 10 bases and J 4 bases, with 14 bases left between them. The length of the CDR3 is 12 residues. CDR3 DNA: TGTGCCACCTCCCCGGGCCCTTACGAGCAGTACTTC. Its protein is CATSPGPYEQYF.

The V gene is TRBV28, the J gene TRBJ1-5; D unresolved. The CDR3 runs 15 residues. Trimming shortened V by 2 bases and J by 0 bases, and 8 bases separated the two germline ends. The germline gives CDR1 MDHEN, CDR2 SYDVKM. The CDR3 DNA reads as TGTGCCAGCAGTTTAGGGTTTTATAGCAATCAGCCCCAGCATTTT. Residues: CASSLGFYSNQPQHF.

This rearrangement joins TRBV6-5 to TRBJ1-2; 8 nucleotides match TRBD1. Trimming at V came to 8 bases and at J to 8 bases, leaving 13 bases not matched to a gene. CDR1 and CDR2 from the germline V gene are MNHEY and SVGAGI. The CDR3 runs to 14 residues. The CDR3 region has the DNA TGTGCCAGCCGAAACAGGGGGAGGTCTAGCGGCTACACCTTC. Its protein product is CASRNRGRSSGYTF.

The CDR3 sequence is CASSLARRASPLHF. The CDR3 DNA is TGTGCCAGCAGTTTGGCCCGCCGGGCTTCACCCCTCCACTTT. The rearrangement joins TRBV27 to TRBJ1-6; D uncertain. In germline, CDR1 is MNHEY, CDR2 SMNVEV (reference sequence). The CDR3 is 14 amino acids. V lost 3 bases and J 9 bases, leaving 12 bases between the germline ends.

The V gene is TRBV19, the J gene TRBJ2-1; 11 bases map to TRBD2. The J segment lost 10 bases and the V segment lost 3 bases, leaving 8 bases of the junction unmatched. The CDR3 runs to 15 residues. CDR1 and CDR2 (germline): LNHDA, SQIVND (reference sequence). The DNA for the CDR3 is TGTGCCAGTAGTATGTCTAGCGGGGGGCGAGGGGAGCAGTTCTTC. Encoded protein: CASSMSSGGRGEQFF.

This clone was seen just once. This chain joins TRBV6-5 and TRBJ1-2; D remains unclear. The germline gives CDR1 MNHEY, CDR2 SVGAGI. V lost 8 bases, J lost 4 bases, and 5 bases lay in between. The CDR3 loop spans 10 amino acids. CDR3 bases: TGTGCCAGCGAACTCTATGGCTACACCTTC. It specifies CASELYGYTF.

The rearrangement links TRBV5-1 to TRBJ1-1; perhaps TRBD1 as D (5 bases). Germline-derived CDR1 and CDR2 are SGHRS and YFSETQ. This CDR3 contains 17 residues. V was pared by 0 bases and J by 0 bases, with 15 bases between. The CDR3, as DNA: TGCGCCAGCAGCTTGGCCGGGGGTAGGCTGATGAACACTGAAGCTTTCTTT. This gives the protein CASSLAGGRLMNTEAFF.

This clone came up once. The DNA for the CDR3 is TGTGCCAGCACAAGGCCGGGATTACTATACAATGAGCAGTTCTTC. Translating it yields CASTRPGLLYNEQFF. The chain joins TRBV2 to TRBJ2-1, with D maybe TRBD2 (5 bases). The CDR3 covers 15 residues. Germline V CDR1 and CDR2: SNHLY, FYNNEI. V gave up 7 bases and J gave up 4 bases, with 17 bases separating them.

V usage is TRBV7-8 and J usage is TRBJ2-7; 7 nucleotides agree with TRBD1. Germline lookup yields CDR1 SGHVS and CDR2 FQNEAQ. V shed 5 bases and J 2 bases; nucleotides not matched to a gene: 6. The CDR3 covers 14 residues. The CDR3 loop reads CASSRDRETYEQYF. CDR3 bases: TGTGCCAGCAGCCGAGACAGGGAAACCTACGAGCAGTACTTC. The whole variable domain, remainder taken from reference TRBV7-8 and TRBJ2-7, is GAGVSQSPRYKVAKRGQDVALRCDPISGHVSLFWYQQALGQGPEFLTYFQNEAQLDKSGLPSDRFFAERPEGSVSTLKIQRTQQEDSAVYLCASSRDRETYEQYFGPGTRLTVT.

V usage is TRBV12-5 and J usage is TRBJ1-3; D not certain. Trimming stripped 7 bases from V and 2 bases from J, with 6 bases between. CDR3 length equals 12 residues. In germline, CDR1 is LGHNT, CDR2 FRNRAP. The CDR3 nucleotides are TGTGCTAGTGCTGACCCTGGAAACACCATATATTTT. Translation gives CASADPGNTIYF.